This TCR beta chain was recovered during a study of spatial heterogeneity in lung cancer (dated 2019 in TCRdb). Turning to the overall study: Beta-chain transcripts were consistently detected in greater numbers than alpha-chain transcripts, which likely reflects a higher abundance of beta-chain transcripts. In the raw uncorrected reads, each unique combination of TCR and UMI appeared on average more than ten times. TCR alpha and beta repertoires were quantitatively compared across multiple tumor regions, matched nontumor lung and blood in non-small cell lung cancer. The study linked features of the TCR repertoire to counts of nonsynonymous mutations, which were determined by whole-exome sequencing of tumor tissue. Both alpha and beta chains were TCR-sequenced in about 240 tumor regions, 64 matched nontumor lung samples and more than 50 PBMC samples obtained at surgery.

The library was made by 5' RACE. The run used a NextSeq 500. In the TCR library protocol, a unique molecular identifier was attached to each TCR cDNA molecule so that PCR and sequencing errors could be corrected. The original pipeline was this. TCR identification, UMI-based error correction and CDR3 extraction were all carried out with Decombinator tools. TCRs above a frequency of 2 per 1,000, corresponding to the top 1% of the tumor frequency distribution, were defined as expanded. Renyi diversity was calculated using the R vegan package after each repertoire was subsampled 100 times to 5,000 TCRs. CDR3 similarity networks were built from amino acid triplet string-kernel similarity, with CDR3s being connected when pairwise similarity was above 0.82. TCRdb reprocessing: public reads trimmed at Q25 with fastp, clones called with MiXCR, in-frame beta chains kept. Rows are combined by CDR3 protein, so each entry shows the most common genes and DNA. TCRdb, not the authors, supplied the V and J calls. The sample table lists about 36,000 distinct CDR3 sequences, around 5.2% of them with a count of one. 25% to 30% of the sample is taken by the ten largest.

With respect to this clonotype: It has no known antigen specificity. No quality values exist for individual bases; no much larger clone is one base distant.

Overall results and qualifications from the work: Additional single-cell paired TCR alpha and beta sequencing was considered necessary to confirm, at a functional level, the hypothesis that regional TCRs recognize regional mutations. Ubiquitous expanded tumor TCRs were detected in blood more often at tumor resection than at routine follow-up.

What this sample's time point label stands for: sample taken at primary tumor resection. For TCR sequencing, whole RNA was extracted from tumor and nontumor lung tissue, or from cryopreserved PBMC samples, and no cell sorting was done. Samples were obtained from fewer than 80 patients with early-stage, untreated non-small cell lung cancer from the lung TRACERx cohort. Only patients with enough RNA available from two or more tumor regions were chosen for TCR sequencing. CDR3 length: 16 amino acids, cysteine to phenylalanine. The only DNA kept is the CDR3, 48 bases in frame from the first base. Germline trimming: 1 base from V, 7 bases from J; junction bases outside gene matches: 6. Based on the germline V gene, the CDR1 and CDR2 sequences are ENHRY and SYGVKD.

The rearranged segments are TRBV10-3 and TRBJ1-6; 8 bases in the junction line up with TRBD1. The sequencing here drew on PBMCs, taken at surgery. The clonotype originates from a female donor with early-stage non-small cell lung cancer. This receptor carries the CDR3 CAISEFLDRVNSPLHF. The sequence in DNA is TGTGCCATCAGTGAGTTTCTGGACAGGGTGAATTCACCCCTCCACTTT.